These 5 T cell receptor beta chains were all obtained from the same sample, sequenced in a study of T cells in localized non-small cell lung cancer. Repertoires were generated with immunoSEQ multiplex PCR, while TCRdb's copy carries only in-frame clones and drops some. The data show some 11,000 clones, roughly 82% seen once. The sequenced sample was peripheral blood mononuclear cells, obtained before any cancer treatment. These receptors all stem from a female donor older than 55 with stage II lung adenocarcinoma.

The chain joins TRBV18 to TRBJ1-4; D perhaps matches TRBD1 (5 bases). Per germline, CDR1 KGHSH and CDR2 LQKENI. This CDR3 has 15 amino acids. V lost 1 base and J lost 7, with 13 bases in between. In DNA form, the CDR3 reads TGTGCCAGCTCACCACTGAGGGGTCTCGGTGAAAAACTGTTTTTT. This translates into CASSPLRGLGEKLFF. The full variable domain, completed using reference TRBV18 and TRBJ1-4, is NAGVMQNPRHLVRRRGQEARLRCSPMKGHSHVYWYRQLPEEGLKFMVYLQKENIIDESGMPKERFSAEFPKEGPSILRIQQVVRGDSAAYFCASSPLRGLGEKLFFGSGTQLSVL.

The V gene is TRBV5-4, the J gene TRBJ2-5, with TRBD1 matching 7 bases. CDR1 and CDR2 from the germline V gene are SGHNT and YYREEE (reference sequence). CDR3 length: 15 residues. Trimming cost V 4 bases and J 2 bases; bases outside gene matches: 8. The chain's CDR3 is CASSLITGVQETQYF. CDR3 sequence (DNA): TGTGCCAGCAGCCTCATCACAGGGGTACAAGAGACCCAGTACTTC.

The chain has TRBV6-5 and TRBJ1-1; D is ambiguous. Trimming removed 0 bases from V and 0 bases from J, with 11 bases in between. CDR3 size: 16 residues. The germline V gene encodes CDR1 MNHEY and CDR2 SVGAGI. For the CDR3, the DNA is TGTGCCAGCAGTTACTCGAGTCAGTTCATGAACACTGAAGCTTTCTTT. Its protein product is CASSYSSQFMNTEAFF.

The chain uses TRBV6-5 and TRBJ1-1; D uncertain. Trimming took off 5 bases at V and 0 bases at J, with 7 bases between the two ends. The CDR3 length is 13 residues. Germline CDR1 reads MNHEY; CDR2 reads SVGAGI. Here the CDR3 reads CASSIQVNTEAFF. The CDR3 DNA reads TGTGCCAGCAGTATCCAGGTGAACACTGAAGCTTTCTTT.

V usage is TRBV9 and J usage is TRBJ2-2, with 7 bases that match TRBD2. With V trimmed by 0 bases and J by 1 base, 3 bases remained unmatched. In germline, CDR1 is SGDLS, CDR2 YYNGEE. This CDR3 comprises 16 residues. The CDR3 DNA reads as TGTGCCAGCAGCGTAGCTAGCGGCCTGAACACCGGGGAGCTGTTTTTT. Its translation is CASSVASGLNTGELFF.